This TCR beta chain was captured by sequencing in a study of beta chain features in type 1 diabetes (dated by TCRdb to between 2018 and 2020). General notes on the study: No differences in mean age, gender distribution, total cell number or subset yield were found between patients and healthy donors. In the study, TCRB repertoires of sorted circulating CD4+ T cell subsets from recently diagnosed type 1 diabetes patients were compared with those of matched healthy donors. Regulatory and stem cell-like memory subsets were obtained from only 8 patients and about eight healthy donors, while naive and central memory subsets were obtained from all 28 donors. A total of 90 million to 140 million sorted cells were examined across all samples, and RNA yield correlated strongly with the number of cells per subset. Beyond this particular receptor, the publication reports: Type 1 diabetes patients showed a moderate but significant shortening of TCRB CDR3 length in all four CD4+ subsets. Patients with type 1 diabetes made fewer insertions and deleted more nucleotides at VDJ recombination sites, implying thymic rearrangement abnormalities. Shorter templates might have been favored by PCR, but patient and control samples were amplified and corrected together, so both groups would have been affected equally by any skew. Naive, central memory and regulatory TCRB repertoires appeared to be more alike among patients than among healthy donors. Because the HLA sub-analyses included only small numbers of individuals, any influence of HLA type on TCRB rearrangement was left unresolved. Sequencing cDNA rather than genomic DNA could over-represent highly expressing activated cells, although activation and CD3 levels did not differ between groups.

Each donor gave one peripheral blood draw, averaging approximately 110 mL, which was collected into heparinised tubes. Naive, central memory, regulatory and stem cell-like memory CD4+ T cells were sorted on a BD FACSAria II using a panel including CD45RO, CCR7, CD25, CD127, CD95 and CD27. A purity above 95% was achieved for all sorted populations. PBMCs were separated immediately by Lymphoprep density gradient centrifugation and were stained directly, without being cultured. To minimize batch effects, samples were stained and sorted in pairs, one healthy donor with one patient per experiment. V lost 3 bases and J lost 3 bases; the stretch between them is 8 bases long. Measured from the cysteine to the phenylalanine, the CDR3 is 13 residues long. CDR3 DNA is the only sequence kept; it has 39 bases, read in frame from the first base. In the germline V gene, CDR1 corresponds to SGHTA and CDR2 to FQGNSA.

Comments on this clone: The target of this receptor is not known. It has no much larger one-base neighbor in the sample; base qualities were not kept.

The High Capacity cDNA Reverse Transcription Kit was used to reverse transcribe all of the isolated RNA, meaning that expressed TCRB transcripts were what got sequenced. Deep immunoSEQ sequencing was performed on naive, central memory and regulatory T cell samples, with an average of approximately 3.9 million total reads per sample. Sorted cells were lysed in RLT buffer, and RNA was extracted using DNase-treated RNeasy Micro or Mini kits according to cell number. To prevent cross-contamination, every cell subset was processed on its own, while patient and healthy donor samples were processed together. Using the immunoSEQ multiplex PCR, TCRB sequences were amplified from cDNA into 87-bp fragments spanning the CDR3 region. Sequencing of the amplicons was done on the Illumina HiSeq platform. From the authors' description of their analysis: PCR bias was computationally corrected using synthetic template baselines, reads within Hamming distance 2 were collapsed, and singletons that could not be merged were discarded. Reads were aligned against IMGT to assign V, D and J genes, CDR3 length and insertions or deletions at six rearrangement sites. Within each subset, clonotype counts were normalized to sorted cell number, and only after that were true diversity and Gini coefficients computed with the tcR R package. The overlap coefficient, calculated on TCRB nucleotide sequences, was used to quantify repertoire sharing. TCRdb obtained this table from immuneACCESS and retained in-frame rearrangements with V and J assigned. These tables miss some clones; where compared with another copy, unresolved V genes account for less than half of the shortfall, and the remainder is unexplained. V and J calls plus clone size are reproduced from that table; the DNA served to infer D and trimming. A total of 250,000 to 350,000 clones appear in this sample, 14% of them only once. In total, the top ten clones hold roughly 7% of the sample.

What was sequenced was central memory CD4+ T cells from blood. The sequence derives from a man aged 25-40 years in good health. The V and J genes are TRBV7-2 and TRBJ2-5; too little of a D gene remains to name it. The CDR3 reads CASSFSSEETQYF. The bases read TGTGCCAGCAGCTTCTCCAGCGAAGAGACCCAGTACTTC.